Following are 26 T cell receptor beta chains from one sample sequenced in a study of OX40 agonist ivuxolimab in advanced cancers. Assay: immunoSEQ multiplex PCR; the TCRdb copy retains only in-frame clones and omits some. The sample holds some 54,000 clones, around 85% seen once. The source was CD4+ or CD8+ T cells sorted from blood, collected in a trial of the OX40 agonist ivuxolimab. Receptor source: an adult with an advanced solid tumor such as melanoma, head and neck, liver or kidney cancer.

The chain links TRBV6-1 to TRBJ1-2, with D tentatively TRBD1 (5 bases). The V gene lost 2 bases and the J gene lost 1 base, with 14 bases spanning the gap. Germline V lookup: CDR1 MNHNS, CDR2 SASEGT. The CDR3 is 16 residues long. This CDR3 is CASSEFGQGRNYGYTF. CDR3 nucleotides: TGTGCCAGCAGTGAATTTGGGCAGGGACGTAACTATGGCTACACCTTC.

The gene calls are TRBV7-2 and TRBJ2-3, with TRBD2 identical over 8 bases. The CDR3 sequence is 13 residues long. Per germline, CDR1 SGHTA and CDR2 FQGNSA. V trimming: 6 bases; J trimming: 5 bases; junction bases outside the gene matches: 4. The CDR3 reads CASSLAGIDTQYF. CDR3 sequence (DNA): TGTGCCAGCAGTCTAGCGGGTATAGATACGCAGTATTTT.

The chain uses TRBV14 and TRBJ1-6; D uncertain. The CDR3 loop spans 14 amino acids. Germline V CDR1 and CDR2: SGHDN, FVKESK. The V and J ends lost 0 bases and 10 bases respectively, with 10 bases between them. CDR3: CASSQEAKRSPLHF. CDR3 bases: TGTGCCAGCAGCCAAGAAGCGAAACGATCACCCCTCCACTTT. Based on the CDR3 plus reference TRBV14 and TRBJ1-6, the full variable domain is EAGVTQFPSHSVIEKGQTVTLRCDPISGHDNLYWYRRVMGKEIKFLLHFVKESKQDESGMPNNRFLAERTGGTYSTLKVQPAELEDSGVYFCASSQEAKRSPLHFGNGTRLTVT.

The chain is built from TRBV18 and TRBJ1-1; TRBD1 is a possible D gene (5 bases). V was pared by 2 bases and J by 7 bases, with 11 bases between. CDR1 KGHSH and CDR2 LQKENI come from the germline V gene. The CDR3 is 13 amino acids. In DNA form, the CDR3 reads TGTGCCAGCTCACCAGTAGCCGGGGGTGAAGCTTTCTTT. Protein product: CASSPVAGGEAFF.

The chain employs TRBV19 and TRBJ2-5, with 13 bases aligning to TRBD2. The CDR3 length is 17 residues. The trim removed 5 bases at V and 5 bases at J, leaving 11 bases unmatched. Germline CDR1 is LNHDA and CDR2 is SQIVND (reference sequence). The CDR3 DNA reads as TGTGCCAGTAGTTCCCTGATACTAGCGGGGGGGCGTGAGACCCAGTACTTC. It codes for CASSSLILAGGRETQYF.

J is TRBJ2-3 and V is TRBV10-1, with D possibly being TRBD1 or TRBD2 (6 bases each). Germline V gene lookup returns CDR1 WNHNN and CDR2 SYGVQD (reference sequence). The CDR3 runs 15 residues. V lost 6 bases, J lost 3 bases, and 16 bases lay in between. CDR3 protein: CASSETGDKTDTQYF. The CDR3 DNA is TGCGCCAGCAGCGAGACGGGGGACAAAACAGATACGCAGTATTTT.

This chain uses TRBV2 with TRBJ2-1; 7 bases line up with TRBD2. This CDR3 has 14 amino acids. With 4 bases clipped from V and 6 bases from J, the junction kept 6 bases outside the gene matches. Germline V CDR1 and CDR2: SNHLY, FYNNEI. CDR3 protein: CASSGRSGGNEQFF. The CDR3 DNA sequence: TGTGCCAGCAGTGGTAGATCGGGGGGCAATGAGCAGTTCTTC.

This clone showed up just a few times. The chain combines TRBV10-3 with TRBJ2-5; no clear D. This CDR3 has 15 amino acids. V was cut by 10 bases and J by 5 bases, with 23 bases left in between. Germline V gives CDR1 ENHRY, CDR2 SYGVKD. The CDR3 loop is CATLGGLLGDETQYF. The DNA for the CDR3 is TGTGCCACACTCGGTGGGCTCCTCGGAGACGAGACCCAGTACTTC.

This clone is a singleton in its sample. The DNA for the CDR3 is TGTGCCAGCAGCTCCCCACAGGGGGGAAGGGTGAACACTGAAGCTTTCTTT. This sequence encodes CASSSPQGGRVNTEAFF. The chain employs TRBV5-6 and TRBJ1-1; 8 bases are shared with TRBD1. Trimming took 3 bases from V and 0 from J; bases not matched to a gene: 10. The germline V gene encodes CDR1 SGHDT and CDR2 YYEEEE. The CDR3 runs to 17 residues.

The chain carries TRBV11-2 and TRBJ2-5; no reliable D call. This CDR3 spans 13 amino acids. Germline CDR1 reads SGHAT; CDR2 reads FQNNGV. V was cut by 4 bases and J by 1 base, with 7 bases left in between. The CDR3 is CASSSNSQETQYF. As DNA, the CDR3 is TGTGCCAGCAGCTCCAACAGCCAAGAGACCCAGTACTTC.

The gene calls are TRBV6-5 and TRBJ1-2; D is perhaps TRBD1 (5 bases). The CDR3 loop spans 13 amino acids. CDR1 and CDR2 (germline): MNHEY, SVGAGI. The CDR3 region is CATTGQTYEGYTF. The DNA for the CDR3 is TGTGCTACCACGGGGCAGACGTATGAGGGCTACACCTTC.

The V call is TRBV7-9, the J call TRBJ1-4, with 7 bases fitting TRBD1. The V gene's germline CDR1 is SEHNR and CDR2 FQNEAQ (reference sequence). This CDR3 spans 15 amino acids. Germline trimming cut 5 bases from V and 5 bases from J; bases unmatched to any gene: 8. The CDR3, as DNA: TGTGCCAGCAGCGCACAGGGGTCCCGGAATGAAAAACTGTTTTTT. Translation: CASSAQGSRNEKLFF.

The V and J genes are TRBV19 and TRBJ2-6; 7 bases fit TRBD1. The CDR3 spans 16 residues. Germline V gene data show CDR1 as LNHDA and CDR2 as SQIVND (reference sequence). V was clipped by 5 bases and J by 4 bases; unmatched bases: 8. DNA for the CDR3: TGTGCCAGTAGTTCCCACAGGGGCCCCGGGGCCAACGTCCTGACTTTC. Its protein product is CASSSHRGPGANVLTF.

This chain uses TRBV6-6 with TRBJ1-5, with a weak D call TRBD1 (5 bases). Trimming cost V 7 bases and J 2 bases, with 18 bases left between them. CDR1 MNHNY and CDR2 SVGAGI come from the germline V gene (reference sequence). The CDR3 consists of 16 residues. The CDR3 reads CASKGAGVAGNQPQHF. The CDR3 region has the DNA TGTGCCAGCAAAGGGGCGGGGGTTGCGGGCAATCAGCCCCAGCATTTT.

The genes are TRBV2 and TRBJ1-5, with D perhaps matching TRBD1 (6 bases). The V gene's germline CDR1 is SNHLY and CDR2 FYNNEI. This CDR3 comprises 15 residues. Trimming stripped 6 bases from V and 4 bases from J, with 16 bases between. The CDR3 loop is CASSQQQGWNQPQHF. CDR3 coding DNA: TGTGCCAGCAGCCAGCAGCAGGGGTGGAATCAGCCCCAGCATTTT.

The chain carries TRBV10-2 and TRBJ1-2; D uncertain. Germline CDR1 WSHSY, CDR2 SAAADI. Trimming took off 2 bases at V and 2 bases at J, with 6 bases between the two ends. This CDR3 comprises 13 residues. The CDR3 DNA reads as TGCGCCAGCAGTGAGGGCAGAAACTATGGCTACACCTTC. It specifies CASSEGRNYGYTF.

This sequence joins TRBV6-6 and TRBJ2-5; 8 bases match TRBD1. J lost 5 bases, V lost 4 bases, and 9 bases had no gene match. There are 15 residues in the CDR3. From germline, CDR1 is MNHNY and CDR2 SVGAGI (reference sequence). The CDR3 sequence: CASSSAGGLGETQYF. CDR3 DNA: TGTGCCAGCAGTTCGGCAGGGGGCTTGGGGGAGACCCAGTACTTC.

The gene calls are TRBV1 and TRBJ2-7; no DNA check was done on the table's D call, TRBD1. TRBV1 is a recognized pseudogene. The CDR3 has 16 residues. The CDR3 loop is CTSSQEGTGDTYEQYF. As DNA, the CDR3 is TGCACCAGCAGCCAAGAGGGAACCGGGGACACCTACGAGCAGTACTTC.

V gene TRBV7-8 combines with J gene TRBJ1-5; D may be TRBD1 (6 bases). This CDR3 is 13 amino acids long. V was trimmed by 4 bases and J by 5 bases, leaving 9 bases between them. The V gene's germline CDR1 is SGHVS and CDR2 FQNEAQ. The CDR3 protein is CASSSEGDQPQHF. CDR3 nucleotides: TGTGCCAGCAGCTCAGAGGGGGATCAGCCCCAGCATTTT.

The chain joins TRBV7-7 to TRBJ2-6; D gene uncertain. The CDR3 contains 17 residues. CDR1 is SSHAT, CDR2 FNYEAQ, per germline (reference sequence). V shed 4 bases and J shed 5 bases, with 18 bases lying between them. DNA of the CDR3: TGTGCCAGCAGCTACGAAAGGCCACAAAGTCGGGCCAACGTCCTGACTTTC. Its protein product is CASSYERPQSRANVLTF.

The rearrangement links TRBV5-1 to TRBJ2-3, with D possibly being TRBD1 (6 bases). Germline V CDR1 and CDR2: SGHRS, YFSETQ. The length of the CDR3 is 15 residues. V lost 0 bases to trimming and J lost 2 bases, with 10 bases between them. CDR3 loop: CASSLGQEYTDTQYF. CDR3 nucleotides: TGCGCCAGCAGCTTGGGACAGGAGTACACAGATACGCAGTATTTT.

CDR3 sequence (DNA): TGCGCCAGCAGCTTGGGGCTGGCACCGAGGGGAGGCACTGAAGCTTTCTTT. Its protein is CASSLGLAPRGGTEAFF. This chain joins TRBV5-1 and TRBJ1-1; TRBD1 might be the D (5 bases). CDR1 SGHRS and CDR2 YFSETQ come from the germline V gene. This CDR3 spans 17 amino acids. V was trimmed by 0 bases and J by 4 bases, leaving 19 bases between them.

This chain links TRBV27 with TRBJ2-5, with 7 bases aligning to TRBD1. V was clipped by 6 bases and J by 2 bases; unmatched bases: 9. CDR1 and CDR2 (germline): MNHEY, SMNVEV (reference sequence). This CDR3 contains 15 residues. The CDR3: CASRPDRRPQETQYF. The CDR3 bases are TGTGCCAGCAGACCGGACAGGCGTCCACAAGAGACCCAGTACTTC.

The chain has TRBV18 and TRBJ2-3, with D possibly TRBD2 on 7 matching bases. The CDR3 is 16 residues long. Per the germline V gene, CDR1 is KGHSH and CDR2 is LQKENI. The V and J ends lost 4 bases and 2 bases respectively, with 16 bases between them. CDR3 region: CASSLEQGLPTDTQYF. The CDR3 nucleotides read TGTGCCAGCTCACTTGAACAGGGACTACCCACAGATACGCAGTATTTT. The entire variable domain, with the rest obtained from reference TRBV18 and TRBJ2-3, is as follows: NAGVMQNPRHLVRRRGQEARLRCSPMKGHSHVYWYRQLPEEGLKFMVYLQKENIIDESGMPKERFSAEFPKEGPSILRIQQVVRGDSAAYFCASSLEQGLPTDTQYFGPGTRLTVL.

The V call is TRBV5-5, the J call TRBJ2-2; the D gene is possibly TRBD1 (5 bases). Per the germline V gene, CDR1 is SGHKS and CDR2 is YYEKEE (reference sequence). The CDR3 has 14 residues. The V and J ends lost 4 bases and 4 bases respectively, with 11 bases between them. As DNA, the CDR3 is TGTGCCAGCAGCCTCAGGGAAGGCACCGGGGAGCTGTTTTTT. It specifies CASSLREGTGELFF. The full variable domain, rest sourced from reference TRBV5-5 and TRBJ2-2, is DAGVTQSPTHLIKTRGQQVTLRCSPISGHKSVSWYQQVLGQGPQFIFQYYEKEERGRGNFPDRFSARQFPNYSSELNVNALLLGDSALYLCASSLREGTGELFFGEGSRLTVL.

This clone appeared once. The rearrangement uses TRBV18 and TRBJ1-4; D gene unclear. The V end was cut by 0 bases, the J end by 7 bases, with 12 bases between. In germline, CDR1 is KGHSH, CDR2 LQKENI. The CDR3 has 15 amino acids. This chain's CDR3 is CASSPPGQSGEKLFF. CDR3 bases: TGTGCCAGCTCACCACCCGGCCAGAGTGGTGAAAAACTGTTTTTT.